The 10 T cell receptor beta chains below were found in one sample sequenced in a study of PD-1 blockade in classical Hodgkin lymphoma. The time point: cycle 4 day 1 (C4D1), after less than seven weeks of nivolumab. Every patient had relapsed following autologous stem cell transplantation, and cohorts differed in brentuximab vedotin exposure. This table comes from immunoSEQ multiplex PCR, and its TCRdb copy is limited to in-frame clones, with some not included. This table has about 33,000 clones, around three quarters appearing once. The sample here was peripheral blood mononuclear cells (PBMCs), taken before the fourth cycle of nivolumab. Receptors originate from a human donor with classical Hodgkin lymphoma.

This chain links TRBV30 with TRBJ1-3; no definite D call. The CDR3 is 13 amino acids. Germline V gives CDR1 GTSNPN, CDR2 SVGIG (reference sequence). V dropped 5 bases and J dropped 0 bases, with 8 bases sitting between them. In nucleotides, the CDR3 is TGTGCCTGGGCAGGCTCCTCTGGAAACACCATATATTTT. It encodes CAWAGSSGNTIYF. Full variable domain (outside the CDR3, taken from reference TRBV30 and TRBJ1-3): SQTIHQWPATLVQPVGSPLSLECTVEGTSNPNLYWYRQAAGRGLQLLFYSVGIGQISSEVPQNLSASRPQDRQFILSSKKLLLSDSGFYLCAWAGSSGNTIYFGEGSWLTVV.

The chain recombines TRBV4-3 with TRBJ1-5, with D unresolved. Germline V lookup: CDR1 LGHNA, CDR2 YSLEER. The CDR3 contains 16 residues. The V end lost 0 bases, the J end lost 1 base, and 10 bases lay between the germline ends. The CDR3 sequence: CASSQDITGSNQPQHF. The CDR3 bases are TGCGCCAGCAGCCAAGATATCACGGGAAGCAATCAGCCCCAGCATTTT.

In the case of this clone: Additional DNA sequences in this sample encode the identical CDR3. The chain recombines TRBV19 with TRBJ1-3; the D gene is possibly TRBD1 (6 bases). This CDR3 has 15 amino acids. Germline CDR1 and CDR2: LNHDA and SQIVND (reference sequence). V shed 3 bases and J shed 3 bases, with 12 bases lying between them. CDR3 residues: CASSIGGASGNTIYF. The CDR3 region has the DNA TGTGCCAGTAGTATTGGGGGGGCGAGTGGAAACACCATATATTTT.

The rearrangement links TRBV7-6 to TRBJ2-2; the match to TRBD2 covers 12 bases. The ends lost 0 bases at V and 5 bases at J; junction bases unmatched: 7. The CDR3 has 18 residues. From germline, CDR1 is SGHVS and CDR2 FNYEAQ. The CDR3 loop reads CASSLAASGGAYTGELFF. CDR3 coding DNA: TGTGCCAGCAGCTTAGCAGCTAGCGGGGGGGCATATACCGGGGAGCTGTTTTTT.

This rearrangement joins TRBV27 to TRBJ2-1, with D perhaps matching TRBD1 (5 bases). The CDR3 consists of 15 residues. Germline assignment: CDR1 MNHEY and CDR2 SMNVEV (reference sequence). V was clipped by 5 bases and J by 6 bases, with 17 bases between them. CDR3 region: CASSEMLQAFNEQFF. The CDR3 DNA reads TGTGCCAGCAGTGAGATGTTACAGGCTTTCAATGAGCAGTTCTTC.

The chain links TRBV7-8 to TRBJ2-1; 8 bases fit TRBD2. J lost 6 bases, V lost 5 bases, and 6 bases had no gene match. The CDR3 is 14 amino acids. Germline-derived CDR1 and CDR2 are SGHVS and FQNEAQ. The CDR3 coding sequence is TGTGCCAGCAGCCGGGAGGGCCGCGGCAATGAGCAGTTCTTC. Its protein product is CASSREGRGNEQFF.

This clone has a single count. This chain connects TRBV5-4 to TRBJ2-1, with D perhaps TRBD1 (5 bases). This CDR3 spans 15 amino acids. The V and J ends lost 0 bases and 5 bases respectively, with 12 bases between them. The V gene's germline CDR1 is SGHNT and CDR2 YYREEE (reference sequence). The CDR3 protein is CASSLGRAVNNEQFF. DNA for the CDR3: TGTGCCAGCAGCTTGGGCAGGGCAGTTAACAATGAGCAGTTCTTC.

This sequence joins TRBV27 and TRBJ2-5, with D maybe TRBD1 (6 bases). From germline, CDR1 is MNHEY and CDR2 SMNVEV (reference sequence). Trimming stripped 2 bases from V and 3 bases from J, with 19 bases between. The CDR3 runs 17 residues. CDR3 coding DNA: TGTGCCAGCAGTTTACGACAGGTCCCCGGTAGAAAAGAGACCCAGTACTTC. Translation gives CASSLRQVPGRKETQYF.

This clone came up once. The chain joins TRBV18 to TRBJ2-3, with D possibly matching TRBD2 (6 bases). The germline V gene encodes CDR1 KGHSH and CDR2 LQKENI. This CDR3 region has 13 residues. V lost 10 bases and J lost 1, with 12 bases in between. CDR3 nucleotide sequence: TGTGCCAATCGACTAGAGGGCACAGATACGCAGTATTTT. Translation: CANRLEGTDTQYF.

There are a few counts of this clone. The V gene is TRBV30, the J gene TRBJ1-5, with TRBD1 matching over 7 bases. After removal of 1 base from V and 3 bases from J, the junction contained 9 bases not matched to a gene. Germline CDR1 GTSNPN, CDR2 SVGIG (reference sequence). This CDR3 is built from 16 residues. The CDR3 is CAWSAAGTVHNQPQHF. Written as DNA, the CDR3 is TGTGCCTGGAGTGCTGCAGGGACAGTCCACAATCAGCCCCAGCATTTT.